At least ten counts were recorded for the clone carrying this T cell receptor (beta chain). Its antigen is unidentified. This record comes from a study of CD8 T cells in ankylosing spondylitis. Trimming left V 3 bases short and J 5 bases short, with 17 bases between. The CDR3 length is 16 residues. CDR1 is SGHRS, CDR2 YFSETQ, per germline. Overall study findings and caveats: Past research had described some motif variants in reactive arthritis synovial fluid and blood. Disease-linked clones proved CD8+ and comparatively uncommon in peripheral blood. Ankylosing spondylitis blood seemed to carry a telltale TCR beta motif made of several highly homologous variants.

5'-RACE, quantitative and with molecular barcodes, yielded the TCR beta libraries. TCRdb reprocessed the 5' RACE reads via MiXCR and lists one record per CDR3 protein. The repertoire consists of about 460,000 distinct CDR3 sequences, with over 4% occurring once and the leading ten covering approximately 4%. The sequenced material came from blood, either unsorted or a sorted T cell fraction (not recorded which). The rearrangement joins TRBV5-1 to TRBJ2-2; D gene unclear. The sequence came from a male donor with ankylosing spondylitis. The DNA of the CDR3 is TGCGCCAGCAGCTCCTACTCCGGAACTGGGACCGGGGAGCTGTTTTTT. It specifies CASSSYSGTGTGELFF.